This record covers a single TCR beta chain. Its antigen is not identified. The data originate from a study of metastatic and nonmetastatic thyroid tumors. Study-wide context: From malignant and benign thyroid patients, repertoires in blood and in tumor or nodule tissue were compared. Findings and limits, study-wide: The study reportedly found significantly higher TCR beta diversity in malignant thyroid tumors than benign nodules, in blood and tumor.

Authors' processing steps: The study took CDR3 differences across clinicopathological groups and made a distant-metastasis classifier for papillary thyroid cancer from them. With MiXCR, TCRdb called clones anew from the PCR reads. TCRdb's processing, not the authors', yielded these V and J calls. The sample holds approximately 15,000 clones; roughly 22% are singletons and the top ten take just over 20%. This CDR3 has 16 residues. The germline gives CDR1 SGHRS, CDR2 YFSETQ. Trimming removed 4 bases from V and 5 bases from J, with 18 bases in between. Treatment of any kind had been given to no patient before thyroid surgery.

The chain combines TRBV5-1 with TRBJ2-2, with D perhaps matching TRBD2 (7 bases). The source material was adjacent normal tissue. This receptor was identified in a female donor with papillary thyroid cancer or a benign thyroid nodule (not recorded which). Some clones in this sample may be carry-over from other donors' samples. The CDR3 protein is CASSKDRGAWTGELFF. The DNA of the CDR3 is TGCGCCAGCAGCAAGGACCGGGGGGCGTGGACCGGGGAGCTGTTTTTT.